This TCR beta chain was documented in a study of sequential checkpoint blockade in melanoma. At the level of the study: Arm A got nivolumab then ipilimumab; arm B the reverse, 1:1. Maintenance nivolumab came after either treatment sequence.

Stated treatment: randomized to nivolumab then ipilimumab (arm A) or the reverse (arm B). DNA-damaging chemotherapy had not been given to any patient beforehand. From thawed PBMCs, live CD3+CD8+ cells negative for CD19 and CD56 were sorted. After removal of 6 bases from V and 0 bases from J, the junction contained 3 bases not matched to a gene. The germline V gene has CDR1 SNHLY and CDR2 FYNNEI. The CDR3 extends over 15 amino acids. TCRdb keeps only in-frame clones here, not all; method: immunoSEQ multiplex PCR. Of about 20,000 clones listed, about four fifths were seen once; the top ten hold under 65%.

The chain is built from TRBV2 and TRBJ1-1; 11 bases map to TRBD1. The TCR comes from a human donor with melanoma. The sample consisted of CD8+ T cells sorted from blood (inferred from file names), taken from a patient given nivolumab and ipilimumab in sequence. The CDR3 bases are TGTGCCAGCAGGGACAGGGGGCGATTGAACACTGAAGCTTTCTTT. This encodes CASRDRGRLNTEAFF. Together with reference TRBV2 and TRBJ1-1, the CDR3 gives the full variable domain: EPEVTQTPSHQVTQMGQEVILRCVPISNHLYFYWYRQILGQKVEFLVSFYNNEISEKSEIFDDQFSVERPDGSNFTLKIRSTKLEDSAMYFCASRDRGRLNTEAFFGQGTRLTVV.